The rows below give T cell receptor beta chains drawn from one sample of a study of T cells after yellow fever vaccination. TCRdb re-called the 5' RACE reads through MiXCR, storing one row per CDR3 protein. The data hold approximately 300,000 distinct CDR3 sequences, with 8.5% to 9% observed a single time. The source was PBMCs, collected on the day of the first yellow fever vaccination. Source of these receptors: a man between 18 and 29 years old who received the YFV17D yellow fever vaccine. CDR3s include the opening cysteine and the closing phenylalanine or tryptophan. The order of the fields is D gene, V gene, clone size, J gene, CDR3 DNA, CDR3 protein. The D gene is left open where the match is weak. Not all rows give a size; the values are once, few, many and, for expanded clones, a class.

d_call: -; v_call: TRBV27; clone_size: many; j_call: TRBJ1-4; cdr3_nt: TGTGCCAGCAGTTTCGGTCGTGAGGGTAGGAGCGAGAATGAAAAACTGTTTTTT; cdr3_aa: CASSFGREGRSENEKLFF
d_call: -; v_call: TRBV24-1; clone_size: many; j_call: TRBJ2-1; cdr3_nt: TGTGCCACCAGTGATTCTGGGGCAGGGTCCAATGAGCAGTTCTTC; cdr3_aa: CATSDSGAGSNEQFF
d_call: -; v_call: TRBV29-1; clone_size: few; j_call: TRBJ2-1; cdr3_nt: TGCAGCGTTGAAGGTTTCGGCGTACACAATGAGCAGTTCTTC; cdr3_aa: CSVEGFGVHNEQFF
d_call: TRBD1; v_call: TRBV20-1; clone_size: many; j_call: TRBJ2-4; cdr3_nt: TGCAGTGCTAGAGATTGGGGACAGGGTATGAACATTCAGTACTTC; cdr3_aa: CSARDWGQGMNIQYF
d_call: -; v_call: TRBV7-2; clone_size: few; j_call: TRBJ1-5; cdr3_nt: TGTGCCAGCAGCTTAGCGAGGGGTAATCAGCCCCAGCATTTT; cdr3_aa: CASSLARGNQPQHF
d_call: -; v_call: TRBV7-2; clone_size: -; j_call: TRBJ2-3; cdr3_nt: TGTGCCAGCAGCTTAGGTCCGGGATTCACAGATACGCAGTATTTT; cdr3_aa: CASSLGPGFTDTQYF
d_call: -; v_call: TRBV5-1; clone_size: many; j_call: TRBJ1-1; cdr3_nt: TGCGCCAGCAACCCAAGGGGAGGTGACACTGAAGCTTTCTTT; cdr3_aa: CASNPRGGDTEAFF
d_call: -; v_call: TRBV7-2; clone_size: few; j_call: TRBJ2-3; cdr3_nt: TGTGCCAGCAGTCGTAGGTCCGGGATTCTCACAGATACGCAGTATTTT; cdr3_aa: CASSRRSGILTDTQYF
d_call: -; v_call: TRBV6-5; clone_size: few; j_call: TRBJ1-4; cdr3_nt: TGTGCCAGCAGTTCGGAACTTGCAACTAATGAAAAACTGTTTTTT; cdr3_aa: CASSSELATNEKLFF
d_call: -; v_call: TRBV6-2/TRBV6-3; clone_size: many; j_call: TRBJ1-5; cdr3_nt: TGTGCCAGCAGTTACTGGACGGGGAGCAGCAATCAGCCCCAGCATTTT; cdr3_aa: CASSYWTGSSNQPQHF
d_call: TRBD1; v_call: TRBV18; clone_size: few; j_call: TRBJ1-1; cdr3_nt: TGTGCCAGCTCAACGGACAGGGCCACTGAAGCTTTCTTT; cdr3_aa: CASSTDRATEAFF
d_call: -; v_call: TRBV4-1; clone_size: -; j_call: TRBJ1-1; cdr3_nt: TGCGCCAGCAGCCAAGCAGTCTTCAGGTCGAACACTGAAGCTTTCTTT; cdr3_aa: CASSQAVFRSNTEAFF
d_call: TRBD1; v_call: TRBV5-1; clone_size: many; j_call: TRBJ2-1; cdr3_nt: TGCGCCAGCAGCTTGGGGACAGGATACAATGAGCAGTTCTTC; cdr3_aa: CASSLGTGYNEQFF
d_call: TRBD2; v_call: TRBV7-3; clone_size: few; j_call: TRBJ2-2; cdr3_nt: TGTGCCAGCAGCTCGGGACTAGCGTTGAACACCGGGGAGCTGTTTTTT; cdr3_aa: CASSSGLALNTGELFF
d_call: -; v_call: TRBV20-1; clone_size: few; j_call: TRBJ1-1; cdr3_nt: TGCAGTGCGCCCCGCGCGGGGTCCAGTCCCCAGCGAGCTTTCTTT; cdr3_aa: CSAPRAGSSPQRAFF
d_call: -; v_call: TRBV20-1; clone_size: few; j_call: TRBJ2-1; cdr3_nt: TGCAGTGCTAATCGAGCCTCATACAATGAGCAGTTCTTC; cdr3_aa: CSANRASYNEQFF
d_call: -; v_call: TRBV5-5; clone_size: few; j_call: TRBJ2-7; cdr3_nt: TGTGCCAGCAGCTTGGTACAAGAAAACTACGAGCAGTACTTC; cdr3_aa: CASSLVQENYEQYF
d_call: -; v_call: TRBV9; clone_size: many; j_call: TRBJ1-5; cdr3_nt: TGTGCCAGCAGCGTAGGATGGGATCAGCCCCAGCATTTT; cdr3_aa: CASSVGWDQPQHF
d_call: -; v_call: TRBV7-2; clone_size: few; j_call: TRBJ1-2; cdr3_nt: TGTGCCAGCAGCTTAGTAGAGAAGTCGGGCTATGGCTACACCTTC; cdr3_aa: CASSLVEKSGYGYTF
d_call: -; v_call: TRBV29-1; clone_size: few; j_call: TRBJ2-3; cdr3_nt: TGCAGCGTTAGGGCAACAGATACGCAGTATTTT; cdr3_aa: CSVRATDTQYF
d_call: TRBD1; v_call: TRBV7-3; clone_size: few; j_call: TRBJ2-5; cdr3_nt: TGTGCCAGCAGCTCAGGACAGGGGGGACGAGAGACCCAGTACTTC; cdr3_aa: CASSSGQGGRETQYF
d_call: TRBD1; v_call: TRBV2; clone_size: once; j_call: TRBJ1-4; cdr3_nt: TGTGCCAGCAGTGAAGCAGGAGGGGGCTATGAAAAACTGTTTTTT; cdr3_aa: CASSEAGGGYEKLFF
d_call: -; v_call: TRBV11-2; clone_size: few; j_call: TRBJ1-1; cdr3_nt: TGTGCCAGCAGCGCTCACGGGGAGATGAACACTGAAGCTTTCTTT; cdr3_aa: CASSAHGEMNTEAFF
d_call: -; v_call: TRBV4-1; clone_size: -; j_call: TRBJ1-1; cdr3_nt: TGCGCCAGCAGCCAGGGGGGTGACGCTGAAGCTTTCTTT; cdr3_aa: CASSQGGDAEAFF
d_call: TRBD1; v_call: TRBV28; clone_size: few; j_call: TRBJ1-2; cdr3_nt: TGTGCCAGCAGTTTACCAGGGACAGAGTCCAGGGAAGGCTACACCTTC; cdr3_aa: CASSLPGTESREGYTF
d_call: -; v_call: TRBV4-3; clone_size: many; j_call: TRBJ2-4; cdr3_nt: TGCGCCAGCAGCCAAGATCTCGGTACCTCGAACATTCAGTACTTC; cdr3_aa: CASSQDLGTSNIQYF
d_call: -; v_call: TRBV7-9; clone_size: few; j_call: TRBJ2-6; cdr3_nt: TGTGCCAGCAGGGGGACCCGGGGAAAGGAAGCCAACGTCCTGACTTTC; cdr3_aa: CASRGTRGKEANVLTF
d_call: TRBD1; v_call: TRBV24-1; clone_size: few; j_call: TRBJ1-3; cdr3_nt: TGTGCCACCAGTGATCCCGGGACAGGTGATGGAAACACCATATATTTT; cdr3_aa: CATSDPGTGDGNTIYF
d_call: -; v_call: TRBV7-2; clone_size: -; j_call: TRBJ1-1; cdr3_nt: TGTGCCAGCAGCTTATTGGAGGGCGGGACTGAAGCTTTCTTT; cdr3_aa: CASSLLEGGTEAFF
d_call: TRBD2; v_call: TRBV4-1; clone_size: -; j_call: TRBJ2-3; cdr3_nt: TGCGCCAGCAGCGCACTAGCGACGGTCACAGATACGCAGTATTTT; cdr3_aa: CASSALATVTDTQYF
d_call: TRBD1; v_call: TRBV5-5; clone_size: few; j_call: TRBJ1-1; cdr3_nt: TGTGCCAGCAGCGCCGGGACAGGGGTTGACACTGAAGCTTTCTTT; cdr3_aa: CASSAGTGVDTEAFF